The TCR beta chain under discussion was sequenced for a study of T cell changes during pregnancy in multiple sclerosis. Germline loops: CDR1 SGHAT, CDR2 FQNNGV. Trimming left V 2 bases short and J 4 bases short, with 6 bases between. The CDR3 is made up of 13 amino acids. Libraries were prepared by immunoSEQ multiplex PCR; TCRdb keeps only in-frame clonotypes and omits some of them. The sample shows fewer than 85,000 clones, 80% to 95% of them seen only once. This sequence was found in a female donor in good health, enrolled as a control in a pregnancy study. Sequenced material: peripheral blood, taken in the first trimester of pregnancy. V and J are TRBV11-2 and TRBJ1-3; D uncertain. CDR3 residues: CASSLPVGNTIYF. The CDR3 region has the DNA TGTGCCAGCAGCTTACCGGTGGGAAACACCATATATTTT.